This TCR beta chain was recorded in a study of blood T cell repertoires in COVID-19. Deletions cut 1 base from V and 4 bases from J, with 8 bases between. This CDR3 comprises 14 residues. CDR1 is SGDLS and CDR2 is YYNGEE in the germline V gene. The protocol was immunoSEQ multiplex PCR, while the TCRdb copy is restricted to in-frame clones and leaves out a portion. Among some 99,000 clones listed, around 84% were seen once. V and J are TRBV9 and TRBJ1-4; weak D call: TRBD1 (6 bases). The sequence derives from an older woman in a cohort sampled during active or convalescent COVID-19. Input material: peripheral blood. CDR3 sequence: CASSVSQGNEKLFF. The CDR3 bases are TGTGCCAGCAGCGTATCACAGGGTAATGAAAAACTGTTTTTT.